This T cell receptor (beta chain) was captured by sequencing in a study of blood T cell repertoires in COVID-19 (dated by TCRdb to about 2020). For the wider study: The collaborator samples originated in the United States, Italy and Spain and spanned the acute and convalescent phases of COVID-19. The material from the prospective study consisted of cDNA or gDNA derived from T cells, B-cell-depleted T cells, or PBMCs. Subjects who had been exposed to COVID-19, were actively infected with it, or had recovered from it provided the deeply sampled blood TCRbeta repertoires that made up the dataset. The repertoires were released in a freely available public database meant as a resource for research on the immune response to SARS-CoV-2. Samples were obtained from the ongoing ImmuneRACE study (first 160 participants) and from about 1,300 subjects provided by 6 global collaborators. A de-identified subject ID, COVID-19 status, age in years and sex were almost always included in the sample metadata. Where available, HLA class I and class II types were taken from metadata supplied by the sample provider and were not determined by assay-based typing.

Looking up the germline V gene (reference sequence) yields CDR1 SGHNT and CDR2 YYREEE. The CDR3 runs 14 residues from the cysteine to the phenylalanine. Only the CDR3 region is kept as DNA, spanning 42 bases read in frame from base 1. After removal of 0 bases from V and 7 bases from J, the junction retains 7 bases not matched to a gene. The investigation overall reported the following: The quantity of clinical and demographic metadata differed by source and by participant and was supplied without curation.

TCRbeta CDR3 regions were amplified from genomic DNA by means of the immunoSEQ Assay, a bias-controlled multiplex PCR. In the authors' own workflow: Within the assay, amplification of reference gene primers was used to estimate how many nucleated cells each sample contained. To quantify the absolute abundance of each unique TCRbeta CDR3 rearrangement, sequence reads were collapsed and filtered. Productive Simpson clonality was computed per sample as the square root of Simpson's diversity index over productive rearrangements. TCRdb carries this immuneACCESS record with in-frame sequences only. Its versions omit some clonotypes, under half of them owing to an unresolved V gene in the studies checked, with the rest unexplained. V, J and clone size reflect that table, while D and trimming were determined from the DNA. The sample yields around 200,000 clones; around 85% were counted once. The ten largest clones capture roughly a sixth of the sample.

In the prospective study, participants were about 18 to 95 years old, resided in about two dozen geographic areas of the United States, and were enrolled through a virtual design. In the prospective study, cohorts were assigned on the basis of participant-reported clinical history obtained from a screening survey and a study questionnaire. For ImmuneRACE Cohort 3, a participant was defined as recovered based on two consecutive negative NP/OP PCR tests, clearance by a healthcare professional, or resolution of symptoms. Mobile phlebotomists in the prospective study collected whole blood, serum and a nasopharyngeal or oropharyngeal swab from every participant. Prospective study participants could optionally give additional blood draws and questionnaires over an approximately two-month period. Before DNA extraction, blood samples from the prospective study were shipped at room temperature or frozen.

Concerning this clone: This receptor's antigen is unknown. Within one base of it there is no much larger clone, and no base qualities were kept.

This receptor was identified in a man aged 35-49 years who had recovered from COVID-19. The receptor chain draws on TRBV5-4 and TRBJ2-7; 7 bases in the middle match TRBD2. Sample: PBMCs or T cells enriched from blood (not recorded which). The CDR3 region has the sequence CASSLVTSAGEQYF. The DNA reads as follows: TGTGCCAGCAGCTTGGTAACTAGCGCGGGGGAGCAGTACTTC.